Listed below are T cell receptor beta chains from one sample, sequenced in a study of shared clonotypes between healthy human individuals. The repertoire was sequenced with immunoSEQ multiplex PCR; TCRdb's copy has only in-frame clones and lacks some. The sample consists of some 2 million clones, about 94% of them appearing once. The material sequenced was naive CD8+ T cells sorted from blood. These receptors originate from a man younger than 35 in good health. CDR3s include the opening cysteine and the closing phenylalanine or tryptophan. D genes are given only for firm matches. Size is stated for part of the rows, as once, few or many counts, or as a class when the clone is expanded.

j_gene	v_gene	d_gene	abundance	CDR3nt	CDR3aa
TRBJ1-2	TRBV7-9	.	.	TGTGCCAGCACCCCATACGCTTATGGCTACACCTTC	CASTPYAYGYTF
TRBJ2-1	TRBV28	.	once	TGTGCCAGCAGTTTATGGGAGAGCTCCTACAATGAGCAGTTCTTC	CASSLWESSYNEQFF
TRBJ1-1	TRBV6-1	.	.	TGTGCCAGCAGTGACCTAGAGGGGATGGTGAACACTGAAGCTTTCTTT	CASSDLEGMVNTEAFF
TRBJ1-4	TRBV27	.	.	TGTGCCAGCATGGCGTGGGATGAAAAACTGTTTTTT	CASMAWDEKLFF
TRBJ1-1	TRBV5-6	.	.	TGTGCCAGCAGCTCGTCCGACGGAGCTTTCTTT	CASSSSDGAFF
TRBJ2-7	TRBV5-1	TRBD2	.	TGCGCCAGCAGCTTGGCCCCGACTAGCGGGGGGCTATCCTACGAGCAGTACTTC	CASSLAPTSGGLSYEQYF
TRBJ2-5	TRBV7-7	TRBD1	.	TGTGCTAGCAGCAGGACAGGGGGCTTCGTGGAGACCCAGTACTTC	CASSRTGGFVETQYF
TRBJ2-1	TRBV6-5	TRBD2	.	TGTGCCAGCAGTTTTGGGGGGGATTACAATGAGCAGTTCTTC	CASSFGGDYNEQFF
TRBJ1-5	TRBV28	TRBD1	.	TGTGCCAGCAGGTCGGGACAGCCAAATCAGCCCCAGCATTTT	CASRSGQPNQPQHF
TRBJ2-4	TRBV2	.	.	TGTGCCAGCAGTGCGGGTCTCGGGGGAAACATTCAGTACTTC	CASSAGLGGNIQYF
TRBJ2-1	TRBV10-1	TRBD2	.	TGCGCCAGCAGCGGGACTAGCCTGAGAGTGAACTCCTACAATGAGCAGTTCTTC	CASSGTSLRVNSYNEQFF
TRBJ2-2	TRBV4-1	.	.	TGCGCCAGCAGCCAAGAGTCAGTTCGAGGGGAGCTGTTTTTT	CASSQESVRGELFF
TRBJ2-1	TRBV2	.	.	TGTGCCAGCAGTGGAGTAGCCAATTATGGATACAATGAGCAGTTCTTC	CASSGVANYGYNEQFF
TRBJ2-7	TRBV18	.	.	TGTGCCAGCTCACCACCGCCGGGGGCAAGTCCCTACGAGCAGTACTTC	CASSPPPGASPYEQYF
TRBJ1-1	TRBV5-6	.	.	TGTGCCAGCAGCTACGGTCCGAACACTGAAGCTTTCTTT	CASSYGPNTEAFF
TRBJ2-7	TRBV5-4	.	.	TGTGCCAGCAGCTTAGGGACTCAATCCTACGAGCAGTACTTC	CASSLGTQSYEQYF
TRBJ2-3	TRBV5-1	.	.	TGCGCCAGCAGCTTGGGTGCAGGAGGGGTCAGAGATACGCAGTATTTT	CASSLGAGGVRDTQYF
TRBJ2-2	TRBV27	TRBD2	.	TGTGCCAGCAGTGGGTCCCCGGGACTACCTCCCGGGGAGCTGTTTTTT	CASSGSPGLPPGELFF
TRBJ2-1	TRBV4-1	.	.	TGCGCCAGCAGCCAAGATAGAGTCGCAGCTGAGCAGTTCTTC	CASSQDRVAAEQFF
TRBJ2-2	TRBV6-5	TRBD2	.	TGTGCCAGCAGTTACTCCCGGGGGGCCGGGGAGCTGTTTTTT	CASSYSRGAGELFF
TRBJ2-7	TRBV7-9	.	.	TGTGCCAGCAGCTTATTGCGCAGGGACGACGAGCAGTACTTC	CASSLLRRDDEQYF
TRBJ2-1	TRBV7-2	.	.	TGTGCCAGCAGCTTAGAACTTGCGACTTTATACAATGAGCAGTTCTTC	CASSLELATLYNEQFF
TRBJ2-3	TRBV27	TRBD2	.	TGTGCCAGCAGTTTCCTTAGCGGGCCCCGAGATACGCAGTATTTT	CASSFLSGPRDTQYF
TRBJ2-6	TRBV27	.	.	TGTGCCAGCAGTTCAAAGGACTCCTCTGCCCTCTCTGGGGCCAACGTCCTGACTTTC	CASSSKDSSALSGANVLTF
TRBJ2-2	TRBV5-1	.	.	TGCGCCAGCAGCACGGAAATGACGCCAACCGGGGAGCTGTTTTTT	CASSTEMTPTGELFF
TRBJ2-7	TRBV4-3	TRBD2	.	TGCGCCAGCAGCCGGTTAGCGGGAGATGCCTACGAGCAGTACTTC	CASSRLAGDAYEQYF
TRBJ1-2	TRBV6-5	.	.	TGTGCCACATCGCAGGCAGGTAGTAACTATGGCTACACCTTC	CATSQAGSNYGYTF
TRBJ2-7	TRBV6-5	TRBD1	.	TGTGCCAGCAGTTACCAGGACAGGGGCTACGAGCAGTACTTC	CASSYQDRGYEQYF
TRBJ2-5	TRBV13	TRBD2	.	TGTGCCAGCAGCTCGGGGGGAGAGACCCAGTACTTC	CASSSGGETQYF
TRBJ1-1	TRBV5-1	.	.	TGCGCCAGCGGGGGAGGGACGGAGTACATGAACACTGAAGCTTTCTTT	CASGGGTEYMNTEAFF
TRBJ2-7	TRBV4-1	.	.	TGCGCCAGCGGAGCGGTCCAGGGATTCTACGAGCAGTACTTC	CASGAVQGFYEQYF
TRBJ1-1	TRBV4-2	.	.	TGTGCCAGCAGCCAAGATCCAATTGAAGCTTTCTTT	CASSQDPIEAFF
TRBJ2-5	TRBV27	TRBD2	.	TGTGCCAGCAGGGGACTAGCGGGGCCGAACCAAGAGACCCAGTACTTC	CASRGLAGPNQETQYF
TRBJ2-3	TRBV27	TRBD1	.	TGTGCCAGCAGCCCTGGGACAGGGGGAGATACGCAGTATTTT	CASSPGTGGDTQYF